The 2 T cell receptor beta chains below all came from one sample that was sequenced in a study of T cells after yellow fever vaccination. TCRdb redid the calling of the 5' RACE reads with MiXCR, one entry per CDR3 protein. This sample has roughly 120,000 distinct CDR3 sequences, with 8% to 9.5% found just once. The specimen was CD8+ T cells sorted from PBMCs, collected 45 days after the yellow fever booster vaccination. The receptor set was obtained from a man aged 30-40 years who received the YFV17D yellow fever vaccine.

In regard to this clonotype: Just one base apart from a much larger clone, this may be a read error. This chain uses TRBV27 with TRBJ2-3, with 10 bases that match TRBD2. Looked up from germline, CDR1 is MNHEY and CDR2 is SMNVEV (reference sequence). The CDR3 sequence is 16 residues long. The CDR3: CARSLHGTSVTDTQYF. CDR3 bases: TGTGCCCGCAGTTTACATGGGACTAGCGTCACAGATACGCAGTATTTT.

The rearrangement joins TRBV7-9 to TRBJ2-1; 14 nucleotides match TRBD2. V was pared by 5 bases and J by 14 bases, with 8 bases of the junction left unmatched. Germline CDR1 SEHNR, CDR2 FQNEAQ (reference sequence). The CDR3 is made up of 14 amino acids. CDR3 sequence: CASSVGLAGVGEFF. The CDR3 DNA sequence: TGTGCCAGCAGCGTGGGACTAGCGGGAGTCGGAGAGTTCTTC.